This is a list of T cell receptor beta chains from one sample in a study of blood T cell repertoires in COVID-19. Profiled with immunoSEQ multiplex PCR; TCRdb holds only in-frame clones, not every one. Here the sample spans some 130,000 clones, 85% to 90% being singletons. The sample consisted of peripheral blood. The origin of the receptors is an elderly man with acute or convalescent COVID-19. Both conserved end residues are part of each CDR3. The D gene is left open where the match is weak. Some rows have no size entry. The others give once, few or many, or a class for an expanded clone.

d_call	v_call	clone_size	j_call	cdr3_nt	cdr3_aa
TRBD1	TRBV12-3/TRBV12-4	.	TRBJ1-1	TGTGCCAGCAGGGGACAGGGAGGCGCTGAAGCTTTCTTT	CASRGQGGAEAFF
.	TRBV19	.	TRBJ1-5	TGTGCCAGTAGGTCCGACCCGGGCGGGGGTGGTCAGCCCCAGCATTTT	CASRSDPGGGGQPQHF
.	TRBV9	.	TRBJ1-1	TGTGCCAGCAGCACGACGACGGGGACTGAAGCTTTCTTT	CASSTTTGTEAFF
TRBD2	TRBV10-2	.	TRBJ2-1	TGCGCCTCGAGAGGGCTAGCGGGGGTGAATGAGCAGTTCTTC	CASRGLAGVNEQFF
.	TRBV6-5	.	TRBJ1-2	TGTGCCAGCAGCGCCCTTGGGGGGAACTATGGCTACACCTTC	CASSALGGNYGYTF
TRBD2	TRBV28	.	TRBJ2-2	TGTGCCAGCTCAGCTAGCGGGAGGGTGGGCACCGGGGAGCTGTTTTTT	CASSASGRVGTGELFF
.	TRBV12-5	.	TRBJ1-3	TGTGCTAGTGGTCGGACAGAAGCTGGAAACACCATATATTTT	CASGRTEAGNTIYF
TRBD1	TRBV5-4	few	TRBJ2-7	TGTGCCAGCAGCAGGGGACAGGGTGCCGCCGAGCAGTACTTC	CASSRGQGAAEQYF
.	TRBV5-3	few	TRBJ1-1	TGTGCCAGAAGCGTAGGACAGTCGAACACTGAAGCTTTCTTT	CARSVGQSNTEAFF
TRBD1	TRBV4-3	.	TRBJ1-4	TGCGCCAGCAGCCGAGCTTCACAGGGGTTCGGGGAAAAACTGTTTTTT	CASSRASQGFGEKLFF
.	TRBV6-6	.	TRBJ1-6	TGTGCCACCACTCCGGGGGACGGCTATAATTCACCCCTCCACTTT	CATTPGDGYNSPLHF